One TCR beta chain is described in this entry. This sample was included in a study of blood T cell repertoires in COVID-19. At the level of the study: Samples came from the United States, Italy and Spain, spanning acute and convalescent COVID-19. PBMCs, B-cell-depleted T cells, or T cells provided the cDNA or gDNA that made up the material.

In the authors' methods: Estimated nucleated cell counts came from reference gene primer amplification. Assay used: immunoSEQ multiplex PCR; TCRdb lists only in-frame clones, some missing. The V and J calls and the clone size are those of that table, but D and trimming were determined from the DNA. This table holds approximately 210,000 clones, roughly four fifths found once. The CDR3 covers 11 residues. With 4 bases clipped from V and 6 bases from J, the junction kept 1 base outside the gene matches. Germline V gene lookup returns CDR1 SGHDT and CDR2 YYEEEE. The source material was peripheral blood. This sequence was found in a woman aged 35 to 49 with acute or convalescent COVID-19. The chain uses TRBV5-6 and TRBJ2-7; 7 bases match TRBD2. The CDR3 DNA reads as TGTGCCAGCAGCACTAGCGTCGAGCAGTACTTC. Protein product: CASSTSVEQYF.